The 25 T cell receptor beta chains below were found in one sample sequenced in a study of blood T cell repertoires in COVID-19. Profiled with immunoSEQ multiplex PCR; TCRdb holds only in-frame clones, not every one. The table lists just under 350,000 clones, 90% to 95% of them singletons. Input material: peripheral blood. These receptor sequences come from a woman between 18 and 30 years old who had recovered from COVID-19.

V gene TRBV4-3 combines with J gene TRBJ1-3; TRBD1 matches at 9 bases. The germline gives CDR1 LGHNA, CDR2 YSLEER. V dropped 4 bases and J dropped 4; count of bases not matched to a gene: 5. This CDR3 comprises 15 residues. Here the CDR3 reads CASSPGTGLGNTIYF. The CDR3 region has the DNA TGCGCCAGCAGCCCAGGGACAGGGCTAGGAAACACCATATATTTT.

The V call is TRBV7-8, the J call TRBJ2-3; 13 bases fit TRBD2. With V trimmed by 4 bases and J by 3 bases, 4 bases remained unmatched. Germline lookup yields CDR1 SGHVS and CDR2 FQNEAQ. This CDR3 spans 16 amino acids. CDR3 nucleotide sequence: TGTGCCAGCAGCTCCCGGACTAGCGGGAGAACAGATACGCAGTATTTT. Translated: CASSSRTSGRTDTQYF.

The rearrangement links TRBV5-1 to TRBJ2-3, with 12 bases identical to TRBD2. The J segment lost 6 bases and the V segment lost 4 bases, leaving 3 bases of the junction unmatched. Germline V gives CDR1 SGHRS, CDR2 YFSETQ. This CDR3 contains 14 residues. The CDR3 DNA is TGCGCCAGCAGCCAAACTAGCGGGAGGGATACGCAGTATTTT. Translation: CASSQTSGRDTQYF.

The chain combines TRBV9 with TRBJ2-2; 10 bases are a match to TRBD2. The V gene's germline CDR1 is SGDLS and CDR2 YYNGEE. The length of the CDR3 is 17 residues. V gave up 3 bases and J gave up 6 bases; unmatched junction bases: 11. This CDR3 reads CASSDRRGLAIPGELFF. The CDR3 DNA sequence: TGTGCCAGCAGCGATAGAAGGGGACTAGCGATCCCCGGGGAGCTGTTTTTT.

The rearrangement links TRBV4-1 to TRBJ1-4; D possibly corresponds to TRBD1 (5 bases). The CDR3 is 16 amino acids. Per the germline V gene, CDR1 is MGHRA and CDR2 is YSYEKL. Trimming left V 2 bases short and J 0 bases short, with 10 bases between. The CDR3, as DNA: TGCGCCAGCAGCCAATCAGACAGCACAACTAATGAAAAACTGTTTTTT. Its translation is CASSQSDSTTNEKLFF.

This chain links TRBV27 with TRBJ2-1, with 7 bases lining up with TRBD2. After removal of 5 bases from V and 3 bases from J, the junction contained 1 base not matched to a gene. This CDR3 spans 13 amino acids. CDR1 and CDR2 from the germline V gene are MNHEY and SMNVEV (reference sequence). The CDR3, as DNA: TGTGCCAGCAGTAGCGGGGTCTACAATGAGCAGTTCTTC. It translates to CASSSGVYNEQFF.

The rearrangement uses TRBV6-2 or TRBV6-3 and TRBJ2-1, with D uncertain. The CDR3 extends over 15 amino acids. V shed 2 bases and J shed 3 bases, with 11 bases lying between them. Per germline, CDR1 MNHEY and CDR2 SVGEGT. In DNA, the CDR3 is TGTGCCAGCAGTTACGGCCAGCGATACTACAATGAGCAGTTCTTC. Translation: CASSYGQRYYNEQFF.

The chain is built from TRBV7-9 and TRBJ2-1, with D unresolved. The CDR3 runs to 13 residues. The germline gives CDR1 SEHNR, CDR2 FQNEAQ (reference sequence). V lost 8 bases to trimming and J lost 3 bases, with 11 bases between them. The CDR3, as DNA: TGTGCCAGCGACGGAGAGTACTACAATGAGCAGTTCTTC. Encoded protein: CASDGEYYNEQFF.

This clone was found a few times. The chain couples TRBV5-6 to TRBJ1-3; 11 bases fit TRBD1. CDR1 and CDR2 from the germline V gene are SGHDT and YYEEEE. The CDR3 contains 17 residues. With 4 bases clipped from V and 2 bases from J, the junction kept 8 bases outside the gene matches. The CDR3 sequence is CASSLIGTGGTGNTIYF. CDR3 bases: TGTGCCAGCAGCCTCATAGGGACAGGGGGAACTGGAAACACCATATATTTT.

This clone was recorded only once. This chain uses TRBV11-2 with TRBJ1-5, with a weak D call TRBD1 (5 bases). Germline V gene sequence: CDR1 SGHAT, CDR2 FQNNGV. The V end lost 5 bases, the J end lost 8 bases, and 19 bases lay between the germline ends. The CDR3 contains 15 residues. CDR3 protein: CASSQQAGPSEPQHF. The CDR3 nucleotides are TGTGCCAGCAGCCAGCAGGCAGGGCCTAGCGAGCCCCAGCATTTT.

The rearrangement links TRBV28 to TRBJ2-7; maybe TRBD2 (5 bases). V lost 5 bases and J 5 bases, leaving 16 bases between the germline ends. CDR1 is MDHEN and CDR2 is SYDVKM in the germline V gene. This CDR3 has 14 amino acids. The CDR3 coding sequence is TGTGCCAGCAGTCTCCAACTAGTTCGCAACGAGCAGTACGTC. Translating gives CASSLQLVRNEQYV.

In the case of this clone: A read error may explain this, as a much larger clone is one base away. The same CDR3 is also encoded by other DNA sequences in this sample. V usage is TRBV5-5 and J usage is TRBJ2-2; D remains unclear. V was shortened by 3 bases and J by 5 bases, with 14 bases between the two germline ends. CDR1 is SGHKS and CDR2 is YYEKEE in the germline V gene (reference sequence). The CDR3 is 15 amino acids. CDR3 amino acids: CASSYLDWNTGELFF. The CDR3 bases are TGTGCCAGCAGCTACCTAGACTGGAATACCGGGGAGCTGTTTTTT.

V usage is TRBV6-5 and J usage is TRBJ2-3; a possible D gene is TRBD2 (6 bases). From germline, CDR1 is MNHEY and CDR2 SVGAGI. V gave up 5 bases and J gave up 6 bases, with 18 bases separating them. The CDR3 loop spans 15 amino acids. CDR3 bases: TGTGCCAGCAGTCCCACTAGCCCTTACGCGGATACGCAGTATTTT. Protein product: CASSPTSPYADTQYF.

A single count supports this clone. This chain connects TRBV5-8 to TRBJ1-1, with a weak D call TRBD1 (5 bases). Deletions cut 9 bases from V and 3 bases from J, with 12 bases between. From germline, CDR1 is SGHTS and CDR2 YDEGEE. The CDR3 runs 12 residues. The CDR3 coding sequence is TGTGCCATGCAGGGTTCGGACACTGAAGCTTTCTTT. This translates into CAMQGSDTEAFF.

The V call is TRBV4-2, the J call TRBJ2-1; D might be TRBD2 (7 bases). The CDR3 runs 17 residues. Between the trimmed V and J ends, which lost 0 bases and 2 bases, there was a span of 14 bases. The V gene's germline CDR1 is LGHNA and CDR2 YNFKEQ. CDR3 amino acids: CASSQDMGRGTYNEQFF. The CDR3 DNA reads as TGTGCCAGCAGCCAAGATATGGGGAGGGGGACCTACAATGAGCAGTTCTTC.

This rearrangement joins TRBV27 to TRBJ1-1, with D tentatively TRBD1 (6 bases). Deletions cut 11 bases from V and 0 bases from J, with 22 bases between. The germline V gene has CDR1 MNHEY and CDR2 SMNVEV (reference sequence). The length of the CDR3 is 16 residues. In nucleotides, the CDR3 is TGTGCCGGGGCGGCGAACAGGGTAGTCATGAACACTGAAGCTTTCTTT. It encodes CAGAANRVVMNTEAFF.

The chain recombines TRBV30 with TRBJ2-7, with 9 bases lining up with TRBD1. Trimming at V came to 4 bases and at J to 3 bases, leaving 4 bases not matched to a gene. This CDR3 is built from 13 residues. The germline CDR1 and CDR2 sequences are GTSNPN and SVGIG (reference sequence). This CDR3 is CAWKQGADYEQYV. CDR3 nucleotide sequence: TGTGCCTGGAAACAGGGGGCGGACTACGAGCAGTACGTC.

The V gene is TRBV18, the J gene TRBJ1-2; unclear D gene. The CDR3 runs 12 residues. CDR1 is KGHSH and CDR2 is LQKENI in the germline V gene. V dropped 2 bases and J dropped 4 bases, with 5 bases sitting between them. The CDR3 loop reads CASSPNIYGYTF. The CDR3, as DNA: TGTGCCAGCTCACCAAATATCTATGGCTACACCTTC.

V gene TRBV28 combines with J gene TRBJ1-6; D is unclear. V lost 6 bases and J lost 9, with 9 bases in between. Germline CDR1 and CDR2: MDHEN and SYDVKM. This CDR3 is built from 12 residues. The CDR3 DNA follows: TGTGCCAGCAGCCTTTCTAGTTCACCCCTCCACTTT. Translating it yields CASSLSSSPLHF.

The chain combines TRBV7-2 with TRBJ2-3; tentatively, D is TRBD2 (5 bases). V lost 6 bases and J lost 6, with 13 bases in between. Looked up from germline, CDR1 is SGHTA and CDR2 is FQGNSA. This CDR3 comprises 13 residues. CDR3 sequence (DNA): TGTGCCAGCAGACAACTAGGTTCCGATACGCAGTATTTT. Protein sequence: CASRQLGSDTQYF. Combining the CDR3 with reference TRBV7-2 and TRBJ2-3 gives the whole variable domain GAGVSQSPSNKVTEKGKDVELRCDPISGHTALYWYRQSLGQGLEFLIYFQGNSAPDKSGLPSDRFSAERTGGSVSTLTIQRTQQEDSAVYLCASRQLGSDTQYFGPGTRLTVL.

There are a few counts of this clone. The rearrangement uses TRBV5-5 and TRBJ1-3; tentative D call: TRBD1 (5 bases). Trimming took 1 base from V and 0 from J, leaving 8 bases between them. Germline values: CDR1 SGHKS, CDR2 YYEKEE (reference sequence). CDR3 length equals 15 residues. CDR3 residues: CASSLRGNSGNTIYF. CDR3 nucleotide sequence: TGTGCCAGCAGCTTGCGGGGGAACTCTGGAAACACCATATATTTT.

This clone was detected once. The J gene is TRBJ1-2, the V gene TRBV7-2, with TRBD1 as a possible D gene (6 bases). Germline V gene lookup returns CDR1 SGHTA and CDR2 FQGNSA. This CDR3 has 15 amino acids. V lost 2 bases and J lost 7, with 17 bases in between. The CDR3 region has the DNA TGTGCCAGCAGCTTAATCCCCAGGGGCTCCGCTGGCTACACCTTC. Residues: CASSLIPRGSAGYTF.

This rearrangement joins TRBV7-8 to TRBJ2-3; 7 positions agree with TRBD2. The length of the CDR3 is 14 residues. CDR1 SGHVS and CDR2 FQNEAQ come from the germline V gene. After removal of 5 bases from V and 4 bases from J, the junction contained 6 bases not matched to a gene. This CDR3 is CASSRTSFPDTQYF. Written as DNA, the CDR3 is TGTGCCAGCAGCCGGACTAGTTTTCCAGATACGCAGTATTTT.

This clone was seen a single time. The CDR3 DNA follows: TGTGCCAGCAGTTACTCCCTGGTCTGGCGGGCCACTAGCACAGATACGCAGTATTTT. The encoded protein is CASSYSLVWRATSTDTQYF. The J gene is TRBJ2-3, the V gene TRBV6-2 or TRBV6-3; D perhaps matches TRBD2 (5 bases). The V and J ends lost 0 bases and 0 bases respectively, with 19 bases between them. The germline V gene encodes CDR1 MNHEY and CDR2 SVGEGT. This CDR3 spans 19 amino acids.

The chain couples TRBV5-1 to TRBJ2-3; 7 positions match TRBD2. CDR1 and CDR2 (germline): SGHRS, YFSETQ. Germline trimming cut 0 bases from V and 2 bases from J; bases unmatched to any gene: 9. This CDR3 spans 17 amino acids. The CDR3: CASSLVMAGAFTDTQYF. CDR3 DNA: TGCGCCAGCAGCTTGGTGATGGCGGGAGCTTTCACAGATACGCAGTATTTT.